These T cell receptor beta chains were read from a single sample in a study of blood T cells in healthy people across ages. TCRdb re-called the 5' RACE reads through MiXCR, storing one row per CDR3 protein. Of just over 1 million distinct CDR3 sequences in the sample, more than 35% are singletons; the top ten hold under 20%. The specimen sequenced was blood. The receptor source for this set is a woman aged 60 to 75 in good health. CDR3s include the opening cysteine and the closing phenylalanine or tryptophan. D genes are given only for firm matches. Clone size is given for some rows only: seen once, a few or many times, or a class if the clone is expanded.

>TRBJ2-3|-|TRBV12-3/TRBV12-4|-
CASSLGPEGQYF
TGTGCCAGCAGTTTAGGCCCGGAGGGGCAGTATTTT
>TRBJ2-1|-|TRBV10-3|-
CAISEWGPADNEQFF
TGTGCCATCAGTGAGTGGGGGCCGGCAGACAATGAGCAGTTCTTC
>TRBJ1-1|-|TRBV6-2/TRBV6-3|-
CASSKGGGYGNEAFF
TGTGCCAGCAGTAAGGGGGGGGGCTACGGAAATGAAGCTTTCTTT
>TRBJ2-1|-|TRBV18|few
CASSPPGPNWDNEQFF
TGTGCCAGCTCACCACCGGGCCCGAATTGGGACAATGAGCAGTTCTTC
>TRBJ2-1|-|TRBV20-1|few
CSARAGQSSYNEQFF
TGCAGTGCTAGAGCTGGACAGAGCTCCTACAATGAGCAGTTCTTC
>TRBJ2-3|TRBD2|TRBV29-1|-
CSVDTGLAGGLEPDTQYF
TGCAGCGTTGACACAGGACTAGCGGGAGGGCTTGAACCGGATACGCAGTATTTT
>TRBJ1-2|-|TRBV5-1|-
CASSPTWARGDYGYTF
TGCGCCAGCAGCCCAACCTGGGCCAGGGGTGACTATGGCTACACCTTC
>TRBJ2-7|-|TRBV29-1|-
CSVVVGYEQYF
TGCAGCGTGGTGGTGGGGTACGAGCAGTACTTC
>TRBJ1-1|-|TRBV20-1|few
CSARDSRQYTEAFF
TGCAGTGCTAGAGATTCTAGACAGTACACTGAAGCTTTCTTT
>TRBJ2-7|-|TRBV5-5|-
CASSPIGQVSSYEQYF
TGTGCCAGCAGCCCCATCGGGCAGGTTTCATCCTACGAGCAGTACTTC
>TRBJ2-1|TRBD2|TRBV7-2|many
CATLLARNPYNEQFF
TGTGCCACCCTACTAGCGCGGAATCCTTACAATGAGCAGTTCTTC
>TRBJ1-5|TRBD1|TRBV10-3|-
CAISLTGRQQPQHF
TGTGCCATCAGCTTGACAGGGCGTCAGCAGCCCCAGCATTTT